This T cell receptor (beta chain) was sequenced during a study of cytomegalovirus exposure and HLA in healthy donors. Across the whole study: A prior analysis found 117 million unique TCR beta sequences from 170 million or so T cells. Tens of millions of unique TCRs, all from HLA-typed donors, were included in an early release of the data. Study-wide points: Available immune exposure information covered CMV serostatus only.

In the PCR, 60 Vbeta and 13 Jbeta primers were used. Authors' data handling: Roughly 80 million unique TCR beta chains, about 11 million of them shared, were counted by a later analysis. Here immunoSEQ multiplex PCR was the method, and the copy in TCRdb shows in-frame clones only, minus some. D and trimming were read from the DNA, whereas the V and J calls and clone size are those reported in that table. The sample includes 220,000 or so clones, about 70% of them seen just once. CDR1 is MDHEN, CDR2 SYDVKM, per germline. V was cut by 6 bases and J by 3 bases, with 24 bases left in between. The length of the CDR3 is 17 residues. Concerning this clone itself: Antigen unknown.

This receptor was identified in a woman aged 30 to 39 in good health and CMV-seronegative. Input material: PBMCs. This chain joins TRBV28 and TRBJ2-7, with D maybe TRBD2 (7 bases). CDR3 nucleotides: TGTGCCAGCAGACCGATCGGGGCGGGGGCGCCGTACTACGAGCAGTACTTC. Amino acid sequence: CASRPIGAGAPYYEQYF.